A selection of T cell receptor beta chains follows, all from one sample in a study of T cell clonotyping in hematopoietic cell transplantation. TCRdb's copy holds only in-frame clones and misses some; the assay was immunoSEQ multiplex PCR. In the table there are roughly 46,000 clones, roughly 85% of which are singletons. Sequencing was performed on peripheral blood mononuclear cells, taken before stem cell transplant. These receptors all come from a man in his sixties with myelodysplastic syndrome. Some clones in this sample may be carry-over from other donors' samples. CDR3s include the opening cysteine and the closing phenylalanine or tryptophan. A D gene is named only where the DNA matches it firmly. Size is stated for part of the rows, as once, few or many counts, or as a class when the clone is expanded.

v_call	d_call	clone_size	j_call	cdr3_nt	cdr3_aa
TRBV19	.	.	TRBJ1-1	TGTGCCAGTAGTATCGGGAGACACGATTTCTTT	CASSIGRHDFF
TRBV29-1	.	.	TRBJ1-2	TGCAGCGTTGGGAGGGAAGCTAACTATGGCTACACCTTC	CSVGREANYGYTF
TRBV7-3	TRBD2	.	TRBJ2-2	TGTGCCAGCAGCTTAGTCCGGGGGGGGAACGGGGAGCTGTTTTTT	CASSLVRGGNGELFF
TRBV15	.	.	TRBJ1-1	TGTGCCACCAGTGGACAGTTGAACACTGAAGCTTTCTTT	CATSGQLNTEAFF
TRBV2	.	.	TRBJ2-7	TGTGCCAGTAGACAGTTTGACGAGCAGTACTTC	CASRQFDEQYF
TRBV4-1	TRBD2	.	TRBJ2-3	TGCGCCAGCAGCCAAAAAGGACTAGCGGGACGCACAGATACGCAGTATTTT	CASSQKGLAGRTDTQYF
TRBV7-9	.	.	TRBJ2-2	TGTGCCAGCAGCCCTGACACCGGGGAGCTGTTTTTT	CASSPDTGELFF
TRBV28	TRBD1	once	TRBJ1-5	TGTGCCAGCATTCCCGCCGGACAGGGATTTCAGCCCCAGCATTTT	CASIPAGQGFQPQHF
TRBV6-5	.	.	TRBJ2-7	TGTGCCAGCAGTTCTCCCGCCGGGGGTACCTACGAGCAGTACTTC	CASSSPAGGTYEQYF
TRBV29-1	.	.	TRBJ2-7	TGCAGCGTTGCACTACAATACGAGCAGTACTTC	CSVALQYEQYF
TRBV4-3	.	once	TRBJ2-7	TGCGCCAGCAGCCAAGATGTAGGGGCCCTCCTTTCCGAGCAGTACTTC	CASSQDVGALLSEQYF
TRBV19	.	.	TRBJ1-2	TGTGCCAGTAGTATTAAAACAGGGTCGAATGGCTACACCTTC	CASSIKTGSNGYTF
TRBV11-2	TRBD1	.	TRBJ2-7	TGTGCCAGCAGCCAAGATTGGGACAGGTGGTCCTACGAGCAGTACTTC	CASSQDWDRWSYEQYF
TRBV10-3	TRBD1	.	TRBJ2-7	TGTGCCATCAGTGATGGGACAGACCCTAGAGGCGAGCAGTACTTC	CAISDGTDPRGEQYF
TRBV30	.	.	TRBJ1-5	TGTGCCTGGAGTGGTGGCAATCAGCCCCAGCATTTT	CAWSGGNQPQHF
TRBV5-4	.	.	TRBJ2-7	TGTGCCAGCAGCTTGGCCGGGCAGGGGTGGTACGAGCAGTACTTC	CASSLAGQGWYEQYF
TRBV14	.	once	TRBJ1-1	TGTGCCAGCAGCCCCCAGTTAGGCCGGAACACTGAAGCTTTCTTT	CASSPQLGRNTEAFF
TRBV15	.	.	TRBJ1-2	TGTGCCACCAGCAGAGATCCCGTTAACTATGGCTACACCTTC	CATSRDPVNYGYTF
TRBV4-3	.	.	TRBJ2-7	TGCGCCAGCAGCCAGGGGAGTGGGAACGAGCAGTACTTC	CASSQGSGNEQYF
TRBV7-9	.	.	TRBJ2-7	TGTGCCAGCACCTTTAGGTCGGGTCTCGGAGTCGACGAGCAGTACTTC	CASTFRSGLGVDEQYF
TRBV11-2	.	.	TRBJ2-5	TGTGCCAGCAGCTTGGGAAGGGCAGGTCGGATTTTGGAGACCCAGTACTTC	CASSLGRAGRILETQYF
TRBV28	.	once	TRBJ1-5	TGTGCCAGCAAGAGCGGAGGCGGGGGAAACAATCAGCCCCAGCATTTT	CASKSGGGGNNQPQHF
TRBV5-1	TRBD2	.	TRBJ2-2	TGCGCCAGCAGCTCCGGGGGAGGGGTCCTCCCCGGGGAGCTGTTTTTT	CASSSGGGVLPGELFF